This record looks at one T cell receptor (beta chain) sequence and its context. This specimen belongs to a study of beta chain features in type 1 diabetes. Germline CDR1 SNHLY, CDR2 FYNNEI. J was trimmed by 4 bases and V by 6 bases; bases with no gene match: 12. The CDR3 is 16 residues long. The isolated RNA, all of it, was reverse transcribed, so expressed TCRB transcripts were what got sequenced. Some clones are missing from TCRdb's copy, which holds only in-frame ones; the method was immunoSEQ multiplex PCR. The table includes hundreds of thousands of clones, 15% detected once. Sequences were obtained from naive CD4+ T cells from blood. The TCR sequence derives from a man aged 18 to 29 in good health. This chain joins TRBV2 and TRBJ2-5, with 9 bases aligning to TRBD2. The CDR3 sequence: CASRDRAGGPRETQYF. CDR3 bases: TGTGCCAGCAGAGACCGGGCGGGGGGGCCCCGAGAGACCCAGTACTTC.